A single sample gave rise to the 17 T cell receptor beta chains below, sequenced in a study of blood T cells in healthy people across ages. Then a second PCR, running roughly 7 to 11 cycles, was carried out with a sample-barcoded 5' primer and a J-beta primer mix. TCRdb used MiXCR to reprocess the 5' RACE reads, holding one entry per CDR3 protein. The data hold some 1,000,000 distinct CDR3 sequences, with 20% to 25% observed a single time. The same sample was also used in a study of T cells of mothers and their children.

Sequenced material: blood. These receptors originate from a girl aged 2-9 years in good health.

The chain recombines TRBV27 with TRBJ1-2; no definite D call. Trimming removed 10 bases at V and 4 bases at J, with 22 bases between. Germline assignment: CDR1 MNHEY and CDR2 SMNVEV (reference sequence). This CDR3 is 15 amino acids long. This CDR3 is CATATPMGEGYGYTF. As DNA, the CDR3 is TGTGCCACGGCAACCCCGATGGGAGAGGGCTATGGCTACACCTTC.

The chain couples TRBV29-1 to TRBJ1-2; D ambiguous. There are 14 residues in the CDR3. Germline values: CDR1 SQVTM, CDR2 ANQGSEA. V lost 4 bases and J lost 1, with 13 bases in between. The CDR3 loop reads CSVVGPPYNYGYTF. Written as DNA, the CDR3 is TGCAGCGTTGTGGGTCCCCCCTATAACTATGGCTACACCTTC.

This chain connects TRBV7-9 to TRBJ2-1, with 13 bases that match TRBD2. Losses at the gene ends were 5 bases for V and 2 bases for J; bases not matched to a gene: 9. The germline CDR1 and CDR2 sequences are SEHNR and FQNEAQ (reference sequence). The CDR3 covers 18 residues. The CDR3 here is CASSPPGTSGETYNEQFF. In DNA form, the CDR3 reads TGTGCCAGCAGCCCCCCCGGGACTAGCGGGGAGACCTACAATGAGCAGTTCTTC.

Only a few counts were recorded for this clonotype. The chain couples TRBV27 to TRBJ2-7; 8 bases align to TRBD1. The V and J ends lost 7 bases and 1 base, in that order; junction bases with no gene match: 3. CDR3 length: 13 residues. Per germline, CDR1 MNHEY and CDR2 SMNVEV (reference sequence). The chain's CDR3 is CASTDRVSYEQYF. CDR3 DNA sequence: TGTGCCAGCACGGACAGGGTGTCCTACGAGCAGTACTTC.

This clonotype was detected only a few times. The V gene is TRBV4-1, the J gene TRBJ2-5; no clear D. From germline, CDR1 is MGHRA and CDR2 YSYEKL. This CDR3 region has 14 residues. With 0 bases removed from V and 4 bases from J, the gap between germline ends came to 9 bases. As DNA, the CDR3 is TGCGCCAGCAGCCAAGATGATCCCTCAGAGACCCAGTACTTC. Protein sequence: CASSQDDPSETQYF.

This clonotype was seen a few times. The chain employs TRBV20-1 and TRBJ2-5; no clear D. The DNA end is a closer match to TRBJ2-7, so the J assignment may be wrong. The CDR3 has 12 residues. Germline lookup yields CDR1 DFQATT and CDR2 SNEGSKA (reference sequence). The CDR3 sequence is CSARDPSYEQYF. The CDR3 DNA sequence: TGCAGTGCTAGAGACCCTTCCTACGAGCAGTACTTC.

This clonotype was seen a few times. The V gene is TRBV7-8, the J gene TRBJ1-4; D gene ambiguous. The germline gives CDR1 SGHVS, CDR2 FQNEAQ. This CDR3 contains 15 residues. Trimming stripped 4 bases from V and 7 bases from J, with 16 bases between. CDR3: CASSSPTATREKLFF. The CDR3 DNA follows: TGTGCCAGCAGCTCGCCGACTGCTACTCGTGAAAAACTGTTTTTT.

The rearrangement joins TRBV7-9 to TRBJ2-3; unclear D gene. The CDR3 loop spans 14 amino acids. Germline assignment: CDR1 SEHNR and CDR2 FQNEAQ (reference sequence). V lost 5 bases, J lost 2 bases, and 11 bases lay in between. The CDR3 here is CASSLLEYTDTQYF. The CDR3 DNA reads as TGTGCCAGCAGCCTCCTTGAGTACACAGATACGCAGTATTTT.

The V gene is TRBV9, the J gene TRBJ2-3, with D uncertain. CDR1 SGDLS and CDR2 YYNGEE come from the germline V gene. Trimming left V 0 bases short and J 6 bases short, with 8 bases between. This CDR3 spans 13 amino acids. CDR3 DNA: TGTGCCAGCAGCGTAGAGTCATGGGATACGCAGTATTTT. Its protein is CASSVESWDTQYF.

The chain employs TRBV27 and TRBJ1-2; 7 bases fit TRBD1. This CDR3 has 13 amino acids. V trimming: 2 bases; J trimming: 8 bases; junction bases outside the gene matches: 5. CDR1 is MNHEY and CDR2 is SMNVEV in the germline V gene (reference sequence). The CDR3 DNA reads as TGTGCCAGCAGTTTAGAAAGGGGGCACGGCTACACCTTC. It encodes CASSLERGHGYTF.

The gene calls are TRBV6-2 or TRBV6-3 and TRBJ2-5, with D uncertain. The J call may be incorrect, as the DNA end agrees better with TRBJ2-1. Germline V lookup: CDR1 MNHEY, CDR2 SVGEGT. This CDR3 spans 12 amino acids. The CDR3 sequence: CASSAAYNEQFF. The CDR3 coding sequence is TGTGCCAGCAGTGCGGCATACAATGAGCAGTTCTTC.

CDR3 loop: CASSLSLAGGETQYF. Written as DNA, the CDR3 is TGTGCCAGCAGTTTATCCCTAGCGGGAGGAGAGACCCAGTACTTC. The V and J genes are TRBV12-3 or TRBV12-4 and TRBJ2-5; 11 bases are shared with TRBD2. The CDR3 is 15 amino acids. J was trimmed by 4 bases and V by 2 bases; bases with no gene match: 3.

This rearrangement joins TRBV14 to TRBJ1-3; 10 bases map to TRBD1. This CDR3 contains 17 residues. Germline V gene data show CDR1 as SGHDN and CDR2 as FVKESK. Trimming cost V 1 base and J 3 bases; bases outside gene matches: 6. Here the CDR3 reads CASSQGFGDRGGNTIYF. CDR3 bases: TGTGCCAGCAGCCAAGGATTCGGGGACAGGGGTGGAAACACCATATATTTT.

This clonotype was recorded a few times. The chain couples TRBV6-5 to TRBJ2-3; TRBD1 might be the D (6 bases). The CDR3 covers 16 residues. Germline V CDR1 and CDR2: MNHEY, SVGAGI. The V gene lost 0 bases and the J gene lost 5 bases, with 15 bases spanning the gap. The CDR3 DNA reads as TGTGCCAGCAGTTACTCTGGGGGCTCAGGAGGAGATACGCAGTATTTT. It encodes CASSYSGGSGGDTQYF.

V and J are TRBV5-1 and TRBJ2-5; D might be TRBD2 (6 bases). Trimming cost V 4 bases and J 1 base, with 17 bases left between them. The CDR3 loop spans 16 amino acids. From germline, CDR1 is SGHRS and CDR2 YFSETQ. The DNA of the CDR3 is TGCGCCAGCAGCCAGCCCTCTCCGCGGGGCCAAGAGACCCAGTACTTC. Translation: CASSQPSPRGQETQYF.

The CDR3 DNA follows: TGTGCCAGCAGCGCAGGGGGGCAGACCAATCAGCCCCAGCATTTT. Its protein product is CASSAGGQTNQPQHF. V gene TRBV9 combines with J gene TRBJ1-5, with 7 nucleotides matching TRBD1. This CDR3 comprises 15 residues. The junction had 6 bases not matched to a gene; V was cut back by 3 bases and J by 3 bases. The V gene's germline CDR1 is SGDLS and CDR2 YYNGEE.

The rearrangement joins TRBV7-2 to TRBJ2-1; the match to TRBD2 covers 7 bases. Trimming cost V 0 bases and J 5 bases; bases outside gene matches: 7. Germline CDR1 reads SGHTA; CDR2 reads FQGNSA. This CDR3 has 16 residues. CDR3 loop: CASSLAPLASHNEQFF. The CDR3 DNA reads as TGTGCCAGCAGCTTAGCGCCACTAGCGTCCCACAATGAGCAGTTCTTC. Based on the CDR3 plus reference TRBV7-2 and TRBJ2-1, the full variable domain is GAGVSQSPSNKVTEKGKDVELRCDPISGHTALYWYRQSLGQGLEFLIYFQGNSAPDKSGLPSDRFSAERTGGSVSTLTIQRTQQEDSAVYLCASSLAPLASHNEQFFGPGTRLTVL.